The T cell receptor (beta chain) described here comes from a study of Graves' ophthalmopathy and Graves' hyperthyroidism. The ends lost 7 bases at V and 5 bases at J; junction bases unmatched: 12. The germline V gene has CDR1 MNHEY and CDR2 SMNVEV (reference sequence). The CDR3 is 15 residues long. This clonotype has ten or more counts. Its antigen is unknown. Ophthalmopathy cases showed moderate-to-severe activity, scoring CAS ≥3 and NOSPECS ≥4, with duration under 3 months. Reliance was placed on clinical symptoms, serum thyroxine, TRAb, thyroid ultrasound and orbital computed tomography for diagnosis. About 10 ml of fresh blood yielded the PBMCs by density gradient. General study results and limits: The blood repertoire also included most expanded thyroid clonotypes above 0.001 frequency.

From RNA, the CDR3 regions of TCR beta chains were amplified and sequenced. First-round RT-PCR relied on HTBI primers, and a second-round multiplex PCR came next. TCRdb ran MiXCR on the multiplex PCR reads and lists one entry per CDR3 protein. The sample has under 250,000 distinct CDR3 sequences; 20% to 25% are singletons. This receptor was identified in a woman between 50 and 59 years old with Graves' ophthalmopathy. Sequencing used peripheral blood. The genes are TRBV27 and TRBJ2-7; TRBD1 matches at 9 bases. This CDR3 is CASTPLGDRVNEQYF. For the CDR3, the DNA is TGTGCCAGCACTCCCCTAGGGGACAGGGTGAACGAGCAGTACTTC.